Sequencing of this T cell receptor (beta chain) was carried out in a study of CD8 T cells in Susac syndrome (dated by TCRdb to the late 2010s). Background for the entire study: Of the Susac syndrome patients who were sequenced, roughly 6 had clinically active disease and fewer than ten were in clinical remission. Susac syndrome patients were therapy-naive, on corticosteroids (some also receiving IVIg), or on IVIg alone at blood withdrawal. The study used repertoire sequencing to test whether antigen drove CD8+ T cell activation and differentiation in Susac syndrome. The investigation overall reported the following: In the CD4+ T cell repertoire of Susac syndrome patients, clonal expansion was not detected. The study acknowledged that relatively few individuals were included in the TCR sequencing and HLA analysis.

RNA was extracted using the RNeasy kit, and roughly 0.5 to 1 ug of the RNA was reverse transcribed with random hexamers. The immunoSEQ multiplex PCR assay, which covers 54 Vbeta and 13 Jbeta segments, was used to amplify TCR beta CDR3 regions. Bias from PCR amplification was corrected by using a synthetic template baseline for primer optimization and for computational correction. Processing in the source paper ran as follows. Reads were annotated to V, D and J genes per IMGT and analyzed with immunoSEQ Analyzer, keeping only productive sequences. Clonality was calculated as one minus the Shannon entropy normalized by log2 of the number of productive unique sequences. Public and private clones were assessed among the 100 most prevalent clones of each patient and control. A clone was defined as Susac-specific if it was absent from the healthy and MS cohorts, from some 980 published viral clones and from other ImmuneACCESS disease sequences. TCRdb trimmed the raw reads at Q25, called clones with MiXCR and kept productive beta chains. Identical CDR3 proteins give one entry, which carries the most common genes and DNA. The V and J calls here are based on TCRdb, not the publication. The sample includes around 190,000 distinct CDR3 sequences, with around 94% observed a single time. Roughly 0.12% of the sample belongs to the ten largest clones.

Peripheral blood CD8+ and CD4+ T cells from healthy donors, Susac syndrome patients and multiple sclerosis patients were profiled using high-throughput TCR beta sequencing. The Susac syndrome patients fulfilled recently defined diagnostic criteria for either definite or probable disease. CD8+ TEMRA cells were enriched by FACS, while bulk CD8+ and CD4+ T cells were purified by magnetic negative isolation. Blood was collected in EDTA tubes and processed within 24 hours, with PBMCs isolated through density gradient centrifugation. PBMCs intended for TCR sequencing were frozen in liquid nitrogen and were later thawed in a 37 degrees C water bath. Purity of sorted or isolated CD4+, CD8+ and CD8+ TEMRA cells was at least 90%. Regarding this clonotype: Its specific antigen is unknown. Per-base quality was not reported, and no clone a single base away is much larger than it.

The sequence derives from a human donor with Susac syndrome. Sequencing was carried out using CD4+ T cells from PBMCs.

DNA sequence: TGTGCCAGTAGTATTGGTCCGGTCGGGTACAATGAGCAGTTCTTC. Translated, it reads CASSIGPVGYNEQFF. This chain joins TRBV19 to TRBJ2-1; a confident D gene designation cannot be given. Trimming takes 3 bases from V and 4 bases from J, and the germline ends sit 13 bases apart. The CDR3 has 15 amino acids, counting the end cysteine and phenylalanine. The CDR3 DNA has 45 bases and is translated from base 1. In the germline V gene (reference sequence), CDR1 corresponds to LNHDA and CDR2 to SQIVND.